The clone carrying this T cell receptor (beta chain) was seen a few times. As yet, its antigen is unknown. A much more abundant neighbour one base away suggests this may be a read error. Other DNA sequences within the sample encode an identical CDR3. Trimming removed 1 base at V and 5 bases at J, with 6 bases between. CDR1 and CDR2 (germline): SGHTS, YDEGEE. This CDR3 has 12 amino acids. This record belongs to a study of cytomegalovirus exposure and HLA in healthy donors. The PCR had 60 Vbeta and 13 Jbeta primers. The method was immunoSEQ multiplex PCR; TCRdb's version includes in-frame clones alone and lacks a portion of them. The repertoire has some 120,000 clones, around 79% of them found once; the top ten carry 2% to 2.5%. Whole-study results and caveats: High specificity and sensitivity for cytomegalovirus status were reported for the classifier. TRBV6-2, TRBV6-3 and some other V segments were excluded as indistinguishable.

The sequence came from a woman aged 35 to 49 in good health and CMV-seropositive. This sequence joins TRBV5-8 and TRBJ1-1; perhaps TRBD1 as D (5 bases). Sequencing was carried out using PBMCs. CDR3 DNA sequence: TGTGCCAGCAGCTTGCGGGGGACTGAAGCTTTCTTT. Its protein is CASSLRGTEAFF.